These 12 T cell receptor beta chains came from one sample sequenced in a study of CD8+ T cells in alopecia areata. The sorting of pooled cutaneous lymph node cells relied on CD4, CD8alpha, NKG2D, NKG2ACE and other markers. Sequencing used cDNA as its template, made by extracting RNA and reverse transcribing it. Generated by immunoSEQ multiplex PCR, the TCRdb table keeps only in-frame clones and is missing some. The data show around 18,000 clones, with none appearing a single time. The sample comprised CD8+ T cells sorted from a lymph node. These receptors were collected from a C3H/HeJ mouse with alopecia areata. This line is of MHC haplotype H2-k.

Comment on this clone: The protein in this entry is translated from the DNA; at residue 10 it differs from the protein listed in TCRdb. Gene names are mouse gene names. The read is 3 residues too short to cover the CDR3 end, so that end is filled in from the germline J gene. J is TRBJ1-6 and V is TRBV14; possibly TRBD1 for D (6 bases). TRBJ1-6 is labeled an ORF, and its function is uncertain. Deletions cut 3 bases from V and 7 bases from J, with 8 bases between. The CDR3 totals 13 residues. From germline, CDR1 is SGHDT and CDR2 FRDEAV. CDR3 bases read: TGTGCCAGCAGTTGGGGACAAAATTCGCCC. It translates to CASSWGQNSP. The whole CDR3 sequence reads CASSWGQNSPLYF.

About this clone itself: Each gene name is a mouse one. The read falls 4 residues short of the CDR3 end, and the missing part is taken from the germline J gene. The V gene is TRBV13-3, the J gene TRBJ2-4; 12 positions match TRBD2. Germline V gene data show CDR1 as NNHDY and CDR2 as SYVADS. The CDR3 has 17 residues. V lost 4 bases, J lost 0 bases, and 6 bases stayed unmatched. CDR3 DNA, as far as it was read: TGTGCCAGCAGTATGACTGGGGGGGCGCGGAGTCAAAAC. The encoded protein is CASSMTGGARSQN. The complete CDR3 sequence is CASSMTGGARSQNTLYF.

Regarding this clone: Each gene name is a mouse one. The sequenced fragment ends 4 residues before the CDR3 boundary, so the rest is inferred from the germline J gene. The V and J genes are TRBV14 and TRBJ2-5; 12 bases are shared with TRBD1. The CDR3 extends over 14 amino acids. Germline V CDR1 and CDR2: SGHDT, FRDEAV. CDR3: CASSPGQGADTQYF. CDR3 bases read: TGTGCCAGCAGCCCGGGACAGGGGGCCGAC.

Comments on this clone: The gene names here belong to mouse. Read coverage stops 4 residues before the CDR3 terminus; the germline J gene supplies the remainder. V usage is TRBV1 and J usage is TRBJ1-2; 10 positions agree with TRBD1. CDR1 is NSQYPW and CDR2 is LRSPGD in the germline V gene (reference sequence). This CDR3 region has 15 residues. With 4 bases clipped from V and 3 bases from J, the junction kept 5 bases outside the gene matches. The CDR3 is CTCSGQGARDSDYTF. The sequenced CDR3 bases are TGCACCTGCAGTGGACAGGGGGCGCGGGACTCC.

For this clone: The gene names given are mouse names. The CDR3 end falls 4 residues outside the read, so it is completed with the germline J gene. This sequence joins TRBV19 and TRBJ2-1; tentative D call: TRBD1 (6 bases). CDR3 size: 13 residues. The germline gives CDR1 FNHDT, CDR2 SITEND (reference sequence). Trimming removed 6 bases from V and 3 bases from J, with 10 bases in between. The CDR3 sequence: CASNPDSYAEQFF. The covered CDR3 bases are TGTGCCAGCAACCCGGACAGCTATGCT.

This clone was picked up a small number of times. Gene names are the mouse ones. The read is 4 residues too short to cover the CDR3 end, so that end is filled in from the germline J gene. This chain links TRBV13-1 with TRBJ2-2, with 9 bases fitting TRBD1. The CDR3 sequence is 15 residues long. Germline trimming cut 3 bases from V and 4 bases from J; bases unmatched to any gene: 4. From germline, CDR1 is NSHNY and CDR2 SYGAGN. CDR3 DNA, as far as it was read: TGTGCCAGCAGTGTCGACAGGGGGATCACCGGG. It encodes CASSVDRGITG. The entire CDR3 is CASSVDRGITGQLYF.

This clone was found many times. The gene symbols are mouse symbols. With the read ending 4 residues before the CDR3 end, the germline J gene is used to fill in that end. V is TRBV17 and J is TRBJ2-4; D is uncertain. Trimming took 0 bases from V and 0 from J, leaving 7 bases between them. Per germline, CDR1 MNHDT and CDR2 YYDKIL. The CDR3 extends over 15 amino acids. The DNA read from the CDR3 is TGTGCTAGCAGTAGAGATCGAGGGAGTCAAAAC. It translates to CASSRDRGSQN. The full CDR3 is CASSRDRGSQNTLYF.

The table lists this clone with many counts. Germline and genes: mouse. The sequenced fragment ends 4 residues before the CDR3 boundary, so the rest is inferred from the germline J gene. V is TRBV13-3 and J is TRBJ2-7; 10 bases fit TRBD2. Germline V lookup: CDR1 NNHDY, CDR2 SYVADS. This CDR3 region has 14 residues. CDR3 amino acids: CASSEKDWGYEQYF. CDR3 DNA, as far as it was read: TGTGCCAGCAGTGAAAAGGACTGGGGGTAT.

This clone has more than one count but fewer than ten. Mouse gene names apply. The CDR3 is CAWSPRLGIYAEQFF. The covered CDR3 bases are TGTGCCTGGAGTCCGAGACTGGGGATCTATGCT. The rearrangement links TRBV31 to TRBJ2-1; 8 bases are shared with TRBD2. The read finishes 4 residues shy of the CDR3 end, and the germline J gene is used to complete it. J lost 3 bases, V lost 1 base, and 5 bases had no gene match. In germline, CDR1 is GKSSPN, CDR2 SITVG. The CDR3 runs 15 residues.

A remark on this clone: The germline and genes are mouse ones. The read falls 4 residues short of the CDR3 end, and the missing part is taken from the germline J gene. The chain has TRBV17 and TRBJ1-4; 12 bases match TRBD1. Germline CDR1 is MNHDT and CDR2 is YYDKIL. The CDR3 totals 15 residues. The covered CDR3 bases are TGTGCTAGCAGTGGGGGGACAGGGGGCGTCGAA. This sequence encodes CASSGGTGGVE. The entire CDR3 protein reads CASSGGTGGVERLFF.

This clone was seen at least ten times. Here the gene names and germline are mouse. The read finishes 4 residues shy of the CDR3 end, and the germline J gene is used to complete it. This sequence joins TRBV1 and TRBJ1-4, with 7 bases lining up with TRBD1. CDR3 length: 17 residues. Germline CDR1 reads NSQYPW; CDR2 reads LRSPGD (reference sequence). Trimming at V came to 3 bases and at J to 0 bases, leaving 7 bases not matched to a gene. The part of the CDR3 DNA that was read is TGCACCTGCAGTGCTGGGACAGCACCTTTTTCCAACGAA. It yields the protein CTCSAGTAPFSNE. The full CDR3 reads CTCSAGTAPFSNERLFF.

About this clone itself: All gene names here are mouse names. The CDR3 end falls 4 residues outside the read, so it is completed with the germline J gene. J is TRBJ2-1 and V is TRBV19; 8 bases align to TRBD2. Germline CDR1 FNHDT, CDR2 SITEND (reference sequence). The V segment lost 1 base and the J segment 2 bases; nucleotides outside the gene matches: 2. The CDR3 is made up of 15 amino acids. The CDR3 region is CASSIRGLDYAEQFF. The CDR3 DNA, read in part, is TGTGCCAGCAGTATAAGGGGACTGGACTATGCT.